Below are 18 T cell receptor beta chains sequenced from a single sample in a study of beta chain features in type 1 diabetes. Study results and caveats: Shorter TCRB CDR3s, moderately but significantly so, were found in Type 1 diabetes patients in all four CD4+ subsets.

These receptors have no identified antigens. Expressed TCRB transcripts were sequenced, since all the RNA that had been isolated was reverse transcribed. Generated by immunoSEQ multiplex PCR, the TCRdb table keeps only in-frame clones and is missing some. The repertoire holds some 280,000 clones, with around an eighth as singletons. The specimen sequenced was naive CD4+ T cells from blood. Every receptor here comes from a man younger than 40 with type 1 diabetes.

The CDR3 region is CASSPTTGSWANVLTF. The DNA for the CDR3 is TGTGCCAGCTCACCCACGACAGGGAGCTGGGCCAACGTCCTGACTTTC. The chain uses TRBV18 and TRBJ2-6; the match to TRBD1 covers 7 bases. The germline gives CDR1 KGHSH, CDR2 LQKENI. The length of the CDR3 is 16 residues. V lost 3 bases and J lost 5; bases outside the gene matches: 7.

CDR3 region: CASSVGTTGETQYF. CDR3 nucleotide sequence: TGTGCCAGCAGCGTCGGGACTACGGGAGAGACCCAGTACTTC. This chain uses TRBV9 with TRBJ2-5; 7 bases are a match to TRBD2. V gave up 2 bases and J gave up 4 bases; unmatched junction bases: 5. In germline, CDR1 is SGDLS, CDR2 YYNGEE. The CDR3 extends over 14 amino acids.

J is TRBJ1-5 and V is TRBV18; no clear D. Trimming removed 3 bases at V and 0 bases at J, with 6 bases between. The germline gives CDR1 KGHSH, CDR2 LQKENI. This CDR3 comprises 14 residues. CDR3 loop: CASSPDISNQPQHF. In nucleotides, the CDR3 is TGTGCCAGCTCACCCGACATTAGCAATCAGCCCCAGCATTTT.

The chain carries TRBV28 and TRBJ1-5, with D possibly TRBD1 on 5 matching bases. Looked up from germline, CDR1 is MDHEN and CDR2 is SYDVKM. Trimming took 3 bases from V and 4 from J, leaving 13 bases between them. The CDR3 is 15 amino acids. The CDR3 region is CASSFGQGRNQPQHF. The CDR3 nucleotides read TGTGCCAGCAGTTTCGGGCAGGGAAGGAATCAGCCCCAGCATTTT.

The chain links TRBV5-4 to TRBJ2-7, with TRBD1 matching over 7 bases. Unmatched junction bases numbered 13, after V lost 4 bases and J lost 6 bases. The germline gives CDR1 SGHNT, CDR2 YYREEE (reference sequence). The CDR3 spans 15 residues. In DNA, the CDR3 is TGTGCCAGCAGCCCCCGAAACAGGGGACGCGGCGAGCAGTACTTC. Residues: CASSPRNRGRGEQYF.

This clone has just a few counts. This sequence joins TRBV28 and TRBJ1-3; no reliable D call. CDR1 is MDHEN, CDR2 SYDVKM, per germline. The CDR3 contains 13 residues. The V and J ends lost 6 bases and 2 bases respectively, with 8 bases between them. The CDR3 region is CASSSDTGNTIYF. DNA of the CDR3: TGTGCCAGCAGCTCTGACACTGGAAACACCATATATTTT.

This chain connects TRBV6-6 to TRBJ2-5, with D possibly being TRBD2 (5 bases). V was shortened by 0 bases and J by 4 bases, with 9 bases between the two germline ends. This CDR3 comprises 14 residues. Per germline, CDR1 MNHNY and CDR2 SVGAGI (reference sequence). Here the CDR3 DNA reads TGTGCCAGCAGTTACTCACGGGATGGAGAGACCCAGTACTTC. Protein sequence: CASSYSRDGETQYF.

This clone has a handful of counts. CDR3 amino acids: CASSLSAADTQYF. Here the CDR3 DNA reads TGTGCCAGCAGCTTAAGCGCGGCAGATACGCAGTATTTT. This chain links TRBV7-9 with TRBJ2-3; the D is unclear. CDR1 and CDR2 (germline): SEHNR, FQNEAQ (reference sequence). Trimming left V 2 bases short and J 4 bases short, with 7 bases between. The CDR3 length is 13 residues.

This clone turned up a few times. The chain recombines TRBV19 with TRBJ2-1, with 8 bases aligning to TRBD2. The V and J ends lost 1 base and 2 bases, in that order; junction bases with no gene match: 4. Germline V CDR1 and CDR2: LNHDA, SQIVND (reference sequence). The CDR3 runs to 16 residues. The CDR3 loop reads CASSIVREGPYNEQFF. In DNA form, the CDR3 reads TGTGCCAGTAGTATAGTCCGGGAGGGCCCCTACAATGAGCAGTTCTTC.

In DNA form, the CDR3 reads TGCGCCAGCAGCTTGGACAGGGAGAATCAGCCCCAGCATTTT. Protein product: CASSLDRENQPQHF. V is TRBV5-1 and J is TRBJ1-5; D is perhaps TRBD1 (6 bases). CDR1 and CDR2 from the germline V gene are SGHRS and YFSETQ. There are 14 residues in the CDR3. V was shortened by 0 bases and J by 4 bases, with 8 bases between the two germline ends.

The rearrangement links TRBV6-6 to TRBJ2-1, with D possibly being TRBD1 (5 bases). CDR1 and CDR2 from the germline V gene are MNHNY and SVGAGI (reference sequence). V lost 5 bases to trimming and J lost 9 bases, with 11 bases between them. This CDR3 has 12 residues. The CDR3 coding sequence is TGTGCCAGCAGTCAAACAGGTGGTGAGCAGTTCTTC. This gives the protein CASSQTGGEQFF.

The V and J genes are TRBV7-9 and TRBJ1-1, with 9 positions matching TRBD1. V gave up 5 bases and J gave up 1 base; unmatched junction bases: 2. Germline V CDR1 and CDR2: SEHNR, FQNEAQ (reference sequence). CDR3 length: 14 amino acids. CDR3 DNA sequence: TGTGCCAGCAGCAAACAGGGGGCGAACACTGAAGCTTTCTTT. This gives the protein CASSKQGANTEAFF.

The V gene is TRBV2, the J gene TRBJ2-5; 7 positions match TRBD1. CDR1 and CDR2 from the germline V gene are SNHLY and FYNNEI. Losses at the gene ends were 5 bases for V and 1 base for J; bases not matched to a gene: 7. This CDR3 has 15 residues. The CDR3 DNA follows: TGTGCCAGCAGTTTCGACAGGGCAGCCCAAGAGACCCAGTACTTC. It translates to CASSFDRAAQETQYF.

This chain joins TRBV4-2 and TRBJ2-1; 9 bases agree with TRBD1. This CDR3 has 16 residues. Germline loops: CDR1 LGHNA, CDR2 YNFKEQ. Losses at the gene ends were 3 bases for V and 5 bases for J; bases not matched to a gene: 8. This chain's CDR3 is CASSQGNRDRDNEQFF. The CDR3 DNA sequence: TGTGCCAGCAGCCAGGGGAACCGGGACAGGGACAATGAGCAGTTCTTC.

This clone came up a few times. The chain links TRBV18 to TRBJ2-2; D gene ambiguous. The V gene's germline CDR1 is KGHSH and CDR2 LQKENI. This CDR3 spans 16 amino acids. Trimming stripped 1 base from V and 0 bases from J, with 9 bases between. The CDR3 region has the DNA TGTGCCAGCTCACCACAGGAGACCACGAACACCGGGGAGCTGTTTTTT. It codes for CASSPQETTNTGELFF.

V and J are TRBV9 and TRBJ2-3, with TRBD2 identical over 8 bases. CDR1 is SGDLS, CDR2 YYNGEE, per germline. V lost 10 bases to trimming and J lost 5 bases; unmatched junction nucleotides: 21. This CDR3 contains 17 residues. Here the CDR3 reads CAPPAEGERENKDTQYF. The CDR3 bases are TGTGCCCCGCCGGCGGAAGGGGAGCGGGAGAATAAAGATACGCAGTATTTT.

The CDR3 region has the DNA TGCAGCGTTGCAGGCACTCAAAGCGGTGGCTACACCTTC. Translated: CSVAGTQSGGYTF. This chain links TRBV29-1 with TRBJ1-2; D gene ambiguous. The CDR3 is made up of 13 amino acids. The V and J ends lost 4 bases and 7 bases respectively, with 16 bases between them. The germline CDR1 and CDR2 sequences are SQVTM and ANQGSEA. Combining the CDR3 with reference TRBV29-1 and TRBJ1-2 gives the whole variable domain SAVISQKPSRDICQRGTSLTIQCQVDSQVTMMFWYRQQPGQSLTLIATANQGSEATYESGFVIDKFPISRPNLTFSTLTVSNMSPEDSSIYLCSVAGTQSGGYTFGSGTRLTVV.

This clone was recorded a few times. The V call is TRBV5-1, the J call TRBJ2-1; D is possibly TRBD1 (6 bases). Germline V gives CDR1 SGHRS, CDR2 YFSETQ. The CDR3 totals 13 residues. V was shortened by 2 bases and J by 10 bases, with 13 bases between the two germline ends. The chain's CDR3 is CASSLTGQEEQFF. Written as DNA, the CDR3 is TGCGCCAGCAGCTTAACAGGGCAGGAAGAGCAGTTCTTC. The complete variable domain, with remaining parts taken from reference TRBV5-1 and TRBJ2-1, reads KAGVTQTPRYLIKTRGQQVTLSCSPISGHRSVSWYQQTPGQGLQFLFEYFSETQRNKGNFPGRFSGRQFSNSRSEMNVSTLELGDSALYLCASSLTGQEEQFFGPGTRLTVL.